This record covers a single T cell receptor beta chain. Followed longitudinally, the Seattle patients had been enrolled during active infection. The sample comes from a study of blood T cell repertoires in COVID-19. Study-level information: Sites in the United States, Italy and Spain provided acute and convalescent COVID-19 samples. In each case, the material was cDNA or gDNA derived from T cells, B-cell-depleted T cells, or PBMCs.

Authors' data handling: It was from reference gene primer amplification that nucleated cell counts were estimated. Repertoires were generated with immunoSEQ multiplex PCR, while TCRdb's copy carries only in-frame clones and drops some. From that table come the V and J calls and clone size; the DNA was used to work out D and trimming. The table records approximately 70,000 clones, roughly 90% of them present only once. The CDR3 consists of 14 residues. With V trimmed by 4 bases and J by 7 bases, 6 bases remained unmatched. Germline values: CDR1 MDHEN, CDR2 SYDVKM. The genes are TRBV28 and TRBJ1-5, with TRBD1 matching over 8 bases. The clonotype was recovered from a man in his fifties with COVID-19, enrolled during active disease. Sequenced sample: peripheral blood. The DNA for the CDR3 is TGTGCCAGCAGTTCGATACAGGGGGAGCAGCCCCAGCATTTT. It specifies CASSSIQGEQPQHF.